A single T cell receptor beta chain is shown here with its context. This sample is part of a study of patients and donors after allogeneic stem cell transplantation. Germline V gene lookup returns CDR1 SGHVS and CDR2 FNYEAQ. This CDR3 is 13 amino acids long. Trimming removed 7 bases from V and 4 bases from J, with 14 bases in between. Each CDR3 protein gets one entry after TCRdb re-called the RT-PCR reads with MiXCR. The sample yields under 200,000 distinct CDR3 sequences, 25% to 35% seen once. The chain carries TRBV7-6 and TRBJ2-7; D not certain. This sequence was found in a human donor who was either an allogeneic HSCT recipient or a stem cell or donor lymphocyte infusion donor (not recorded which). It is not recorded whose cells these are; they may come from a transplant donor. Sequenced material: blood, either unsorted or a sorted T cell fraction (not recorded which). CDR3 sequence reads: CASTPPFGYEQYF. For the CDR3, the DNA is TGTGCCAGCACCCCCCCCTTTGGGTACGAGCAGTACTTC.